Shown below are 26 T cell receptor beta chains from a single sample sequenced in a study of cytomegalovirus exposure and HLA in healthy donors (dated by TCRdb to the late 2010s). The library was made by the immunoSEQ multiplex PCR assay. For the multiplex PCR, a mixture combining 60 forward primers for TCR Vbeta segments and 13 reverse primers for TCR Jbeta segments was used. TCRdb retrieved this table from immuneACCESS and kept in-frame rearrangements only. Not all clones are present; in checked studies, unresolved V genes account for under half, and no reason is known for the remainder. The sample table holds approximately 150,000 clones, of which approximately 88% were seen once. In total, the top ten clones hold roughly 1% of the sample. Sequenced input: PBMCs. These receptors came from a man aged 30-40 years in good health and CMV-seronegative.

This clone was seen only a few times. CDR3 sequence (DNA): TGTGCCAGCAGTGGACGGACAGCATACGGCTACACCTTC. Residues: CASSGRTAYGYTF. The rearrangement uses TRBV2 and TRBJ1-2, with D possibly matching TRBD1 (6 bases). Looked up from germline, CDR1 is SNHLY and CDR2 is FYNNEI. The V end lost 4 bases, the J end lost 8 bases, and 14 bases lay between the germline ends. The length of the CDR3 is 13 residues. Looking up the rest from reference TRBV2 and TRBJ1-2 gives the full variable domain: EPEVTQTPSHQVTQMGQEVILRCVPISNHLYFYWYRQILGQKVEFLVSFYNNEISEKSEIFDDQFSVERPDGSNFTLKIRSTKLEDSAMYFCASSGRTAYGYTFGSGTRLTVV.

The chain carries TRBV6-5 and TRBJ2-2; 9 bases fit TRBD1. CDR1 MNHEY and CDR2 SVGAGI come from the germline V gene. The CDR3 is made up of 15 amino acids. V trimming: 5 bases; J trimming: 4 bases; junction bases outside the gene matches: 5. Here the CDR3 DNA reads TGTGCCAGCAGTAAACAGGGGGCAGGCACCGGGGAGCTGTTTTTT. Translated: CASSKQGAGTGELFF.

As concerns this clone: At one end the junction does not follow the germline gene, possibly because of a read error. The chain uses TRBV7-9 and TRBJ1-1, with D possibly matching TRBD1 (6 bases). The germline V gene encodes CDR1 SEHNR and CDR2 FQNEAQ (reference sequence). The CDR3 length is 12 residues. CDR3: CSSSFTGTEAFF. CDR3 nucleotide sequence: TGTTCCAGCAGCTTCACAGGGACTGAAGCTTTCTTT.

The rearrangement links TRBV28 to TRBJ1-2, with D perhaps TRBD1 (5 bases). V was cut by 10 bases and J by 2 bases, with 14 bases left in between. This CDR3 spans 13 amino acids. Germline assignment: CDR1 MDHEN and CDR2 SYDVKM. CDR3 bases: TGTGCCACGCCAGGGTTGGGGAACTATGGCTACACCTTC. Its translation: CATPGLGNYGYTF.

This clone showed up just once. This CDR3 is CASSDFRGAVDNSPLHF. The CDR3, as DNA: TGTGCCAGCAGTGACTTCCGTGGGGCCGTCGATAATTCACCCCTCCACTTT. The chain carries TRBV25-1 and TRBJ1-6, with TRBD1 as a possible D gene (5 bases). The CDR3 contains 17 residues. Trimming cost V 3 bases and J 5 bases, with 17 bases left between them. Germline V gene data show CDR1 as MGHDK and CDR2 as SYGVNS.

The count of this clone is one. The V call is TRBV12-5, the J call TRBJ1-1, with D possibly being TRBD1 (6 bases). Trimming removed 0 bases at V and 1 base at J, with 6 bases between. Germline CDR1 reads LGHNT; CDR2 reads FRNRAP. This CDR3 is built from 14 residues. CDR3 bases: TGTGCTAGTGGTTTGGTAGGGGGGAACACTGAAGCTTTCTTT. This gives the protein CASGLVGGNTEAFF.

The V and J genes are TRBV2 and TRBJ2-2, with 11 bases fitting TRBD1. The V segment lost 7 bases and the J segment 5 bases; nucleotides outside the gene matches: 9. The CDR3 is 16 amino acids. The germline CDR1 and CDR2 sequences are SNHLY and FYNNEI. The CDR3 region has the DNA TGTGCCAGCATTCGGGACAGGGGGGAGTTTACCGGGGAGCTGTTTTTT. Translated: CASIRDRGEFTGELFF.

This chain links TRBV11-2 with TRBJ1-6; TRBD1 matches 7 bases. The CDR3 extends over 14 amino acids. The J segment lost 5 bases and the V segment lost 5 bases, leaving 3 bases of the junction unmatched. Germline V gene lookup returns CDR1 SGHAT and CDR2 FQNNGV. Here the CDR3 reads CASSLGQHNSPLHF. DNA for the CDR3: TGTGCCAGCAGCCTGGGACAGCATAATTCACCCCTCCACTTT.

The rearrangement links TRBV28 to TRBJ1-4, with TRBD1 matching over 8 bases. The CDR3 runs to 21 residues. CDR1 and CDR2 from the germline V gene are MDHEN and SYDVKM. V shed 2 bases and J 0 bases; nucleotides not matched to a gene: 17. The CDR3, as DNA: TGTGCCAGCAGTTTAAAATTTGGCCCTGGGACAGGAGGTGCAACTAATGAAAAACTGTTTTTT. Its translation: CASSLKFGPGTGGATNEKLFF.

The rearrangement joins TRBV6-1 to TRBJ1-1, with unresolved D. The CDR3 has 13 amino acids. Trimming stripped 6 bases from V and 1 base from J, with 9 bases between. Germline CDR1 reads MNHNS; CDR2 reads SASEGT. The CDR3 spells CASRMSGNTEAFF. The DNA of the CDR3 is TGTGCCAGCAGGATGTCAGGGAACACTGAAGCTTTCTTT.

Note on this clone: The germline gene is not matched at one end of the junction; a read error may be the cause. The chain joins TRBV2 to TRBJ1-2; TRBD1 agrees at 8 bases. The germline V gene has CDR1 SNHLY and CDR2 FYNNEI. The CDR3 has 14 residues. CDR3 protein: CASSEVDRADGYIF. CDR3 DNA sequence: TGTGCCAGCAGTGAAGTGGACAGGGCGGATGGCTACATCTTC.

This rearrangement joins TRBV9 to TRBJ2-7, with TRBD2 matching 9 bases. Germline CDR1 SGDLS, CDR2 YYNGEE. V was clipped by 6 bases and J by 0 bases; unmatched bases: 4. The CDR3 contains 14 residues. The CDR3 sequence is CASTLAGPSYEQYF. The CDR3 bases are TGTGCCAGCACGCTAGCGGGGCCCTCCTACGAGCAGTACTTC.

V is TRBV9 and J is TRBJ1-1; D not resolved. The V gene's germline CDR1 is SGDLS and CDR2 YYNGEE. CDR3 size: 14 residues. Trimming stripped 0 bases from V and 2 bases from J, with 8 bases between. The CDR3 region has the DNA TGTGCCAGCAGCGTAGTCGACACAAACACTGAAGCTTTCTTT. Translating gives CASSVVDTNTEAFF.

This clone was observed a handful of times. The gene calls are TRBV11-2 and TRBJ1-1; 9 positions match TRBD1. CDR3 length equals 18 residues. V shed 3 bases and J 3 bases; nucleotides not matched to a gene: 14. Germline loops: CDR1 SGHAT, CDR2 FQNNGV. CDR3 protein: CASSLRGTGRYRDTEAFF. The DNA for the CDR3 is TGTGCCAGCAGCTTGCGAGGGACAGGGAGGTATAGGGACACTGAAGCTTTCTTT.

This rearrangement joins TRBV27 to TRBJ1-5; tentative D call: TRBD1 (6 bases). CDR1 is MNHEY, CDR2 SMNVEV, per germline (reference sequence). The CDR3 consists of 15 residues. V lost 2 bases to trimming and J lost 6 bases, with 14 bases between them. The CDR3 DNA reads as TGTGCCAGCAGTTTAAACAGGGAAAGGAGTCAGCCCCAGCATTTT. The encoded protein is CASSLNRERSQPQHF.

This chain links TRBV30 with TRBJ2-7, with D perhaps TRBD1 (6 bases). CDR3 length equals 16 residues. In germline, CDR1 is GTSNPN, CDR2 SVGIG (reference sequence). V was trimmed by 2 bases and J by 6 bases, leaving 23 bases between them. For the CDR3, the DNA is TGTGCCTGGAGTCCACAGACAGGCCCTATCCTGGCCGAGCAGTACTTC. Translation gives CAWSPQTGPILAEQYF.

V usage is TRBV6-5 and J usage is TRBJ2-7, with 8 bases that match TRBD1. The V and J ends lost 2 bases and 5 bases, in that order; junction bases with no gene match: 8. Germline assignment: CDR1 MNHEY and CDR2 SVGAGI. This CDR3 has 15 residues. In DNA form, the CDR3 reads TGTGCCAGCAGTTACCCCCGGACAGGGAGCCACGAGCAGTACTTC. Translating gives CASSYPRTGSHEQYF.

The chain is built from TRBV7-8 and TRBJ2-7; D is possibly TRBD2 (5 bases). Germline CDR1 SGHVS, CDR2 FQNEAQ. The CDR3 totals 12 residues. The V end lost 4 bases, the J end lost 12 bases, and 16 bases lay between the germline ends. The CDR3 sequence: CASSSQREKPYF. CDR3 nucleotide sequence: TGTGCCAGCAGCTCTCAACGGGAAAAGCCGTACTTC.

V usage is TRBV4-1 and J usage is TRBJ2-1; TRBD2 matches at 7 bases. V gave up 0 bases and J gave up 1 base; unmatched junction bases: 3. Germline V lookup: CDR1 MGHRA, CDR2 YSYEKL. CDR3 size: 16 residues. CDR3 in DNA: TGCGCCAGCAGCCAAGAGGGCGGGAGATCCTACAATGAGCAGTTCTTC. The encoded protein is CASSQEGGRSYNEQFF.

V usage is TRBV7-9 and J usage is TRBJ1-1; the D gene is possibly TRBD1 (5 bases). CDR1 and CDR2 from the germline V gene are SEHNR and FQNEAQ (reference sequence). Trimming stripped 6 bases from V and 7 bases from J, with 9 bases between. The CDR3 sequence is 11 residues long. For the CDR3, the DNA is TGTGCCAGCAGACGGGACTTTGAAGCTTTCTTT. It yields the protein CASRRDFEAFF.

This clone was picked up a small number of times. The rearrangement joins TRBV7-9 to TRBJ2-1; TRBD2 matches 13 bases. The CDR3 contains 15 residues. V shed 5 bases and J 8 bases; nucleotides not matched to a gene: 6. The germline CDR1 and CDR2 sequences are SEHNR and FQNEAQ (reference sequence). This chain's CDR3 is CASSLLAGGDHEQFF. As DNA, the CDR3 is TGTGCCAGCAGCCTACTAGCGGGAGGGGACCATGAGCAGTTCTTC.

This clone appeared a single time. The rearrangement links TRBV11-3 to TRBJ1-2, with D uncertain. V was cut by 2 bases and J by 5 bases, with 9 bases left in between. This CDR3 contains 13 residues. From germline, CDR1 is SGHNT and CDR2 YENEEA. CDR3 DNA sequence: TGTGCCAGCAGCTTACACAGTAGTTATGGCTACACCTTC. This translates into CASSLHSSYGYTF. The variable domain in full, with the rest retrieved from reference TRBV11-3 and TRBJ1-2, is EAGVVQSPRYKIIEKKQPVAFWCNPISGHNTLYWYLQNLGQGPELLIRYENEEAVDDSQLPKDRFSAERLKGVDSTLKIQPAELGDSAVYLCASSLHSSYGYTFGSGTRLTVV.

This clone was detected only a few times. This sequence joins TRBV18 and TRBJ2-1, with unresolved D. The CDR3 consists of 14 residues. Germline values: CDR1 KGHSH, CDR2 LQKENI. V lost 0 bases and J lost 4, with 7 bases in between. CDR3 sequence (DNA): TGTGCCAGCTCACCACCCCTAGTGTACAATGAGCAGTTCTTC. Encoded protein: CASSPPLVYNEQFF.

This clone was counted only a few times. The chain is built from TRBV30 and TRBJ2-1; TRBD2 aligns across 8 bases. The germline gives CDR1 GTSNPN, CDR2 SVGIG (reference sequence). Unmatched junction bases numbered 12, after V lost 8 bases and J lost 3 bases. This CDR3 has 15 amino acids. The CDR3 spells CARAAGAGVYNEQFF. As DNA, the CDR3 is TGTGCCCGGGCGGCAGGAGCGGGAGTCTACAATGAGCAGTTCTTC.

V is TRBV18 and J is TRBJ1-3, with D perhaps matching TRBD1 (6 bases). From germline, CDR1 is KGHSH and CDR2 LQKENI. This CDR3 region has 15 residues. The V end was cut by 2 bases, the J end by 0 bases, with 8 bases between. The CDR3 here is CASSPGQLSGNTIYF. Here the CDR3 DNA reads TGTGCCAGCTCACCAGGACAGCTCTCTGGAAACACCATATATTTT.

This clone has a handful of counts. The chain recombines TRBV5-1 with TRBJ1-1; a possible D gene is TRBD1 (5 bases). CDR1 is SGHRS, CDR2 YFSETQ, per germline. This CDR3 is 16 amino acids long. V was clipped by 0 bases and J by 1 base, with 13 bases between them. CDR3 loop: CASSLGAGSGNTEAFF. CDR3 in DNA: TGCGCCAGCAGCTTGGGGGCAGGGTCCGGGAACACTGAAGCTTTCTTT. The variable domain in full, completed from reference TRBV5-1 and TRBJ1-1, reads KAGVTQTPRYLIKTRGQQVTLSCSPISGHRSVSWYQQTPGQGLQFLFEYFSETQRNKGNFPGRFSGRQFSNSRSEMNVSTLELGDSALYLCASSLGAGSGNTEAFFGQGTRLTVV.